A selection of T cell receptor beta chains follows, all from one sample in a study of cytomegalovirus exposure and HLA in healthy donors. TCRdb keeps only in-frame clones here, not all; method: immunoSEQ multiplex PCR. The sample consists of some 190,000 clones, about 83% of them appearing once. Sequenced input: PBMCs. The receptors here all came from a female donor in good health and CMV-seronegative. Both conserved end residues are part of each CDR3. The order of the fields is clone size, V gene, D gene, J gene, CDR3 DNA, CDR3 protein. A D gene is named only where the DNA matches it firmly. The size entry is marked missing in some rows and otherwise reads once, few, many or a size class.

abundance: .
v_gene: TRBV5-1
d_gene: TRBD2
j_gene: TRBJ2-1
CDR3nt: TGCGCCAGCAGCTTGGACGGGAGGGTGGCGTTCTTC
CDR3aa: CASSLDGRVAFF

abundance: .
v_gene: TRBV7-6
d_gene: TRBD2
j_gene: TRBJ2-5
CDR3nt: TGTGCCAGCAGCAGGACTAGCGGGGGGGAGGGGGAGACCCAGTACTTC
CDR3aa: CASSRTSGGEGETQYF

abundance: .
v_gene: TRBV9
d_gene: TRBD2
j_gene: TRBJ2-1
CDR3nt: TGTGCCAGCAGCGTAACAGCGGGAGGGGGCGATGAGCAGTTCTTC
CDR3aa: CASSVTAGGGDEQFF

abundance: .
v_gene: TRBV30
d_gene: .
j_gene: TRBJ1-2
CDR3nt: TGTGCCTGGAGTGCCACAGGGATAACCGATGGCTACACCTTC
CDR3aa: CAWSATGITDGYTF

abundance: .
v_gene: TRBV19
d_gene: TRBD1
j_gene: TRBJ1-2
CDR3nt: TGTGCCAGTAGCACAGGGGGTAACTATGGCTACACCTTC
CDR3aa: CASSTGGNYGYTF

abundance: few
v_gene: TRBV4-1
d_gene: TRBD2
j_gene: TRBJ2-7
CDR3nt: TGCGCCAGCAGCCAAGATCCCGGGGGGGACCCCGAGCAGTACTTC
CDR3aa: CASSQDPGGDPEQYF

abundance: .
v_gene: TRBV7-9
d_gene: .
j_gene: TRBJ2-2
CDR3nt: TGTTCCAGCAGTCGACAGACCGGGGAGCTGTTTTTT
CDR3aa: CSSSRQTGELFF

abundance: .
v_gene: TRBV23-1
d_gene: .
j_gene: TRBJ2-7
CDR3nt: TGCGCCAGCACGCGACAGAGCTCCTACGAGCAGTACTTC
CDR3aa: CASTRQSSYEQYF

abundance: .
v_gene: TRBV11-2
d_gene: TRBD1
j_gene: TRBJ2-6
CDR3nt: TGTGCCAGCAGCTTATTAGGGACAGGGGGCCTCGGGGCCAACGTCCTGACTTTC
CDR3aa: CASSLLGTGGLGANVLTF

abundance: .
v_gene: TRBV6-1
d_gene: .
j_gene: TRBJ1-1
CDR3nt: TGTGCCAGCAAGGACACCTACACTGAAGCTTTCTTT
CDR3aa: CASKDTYTEAFF

abundance: few
v_gene: TRBV15
d_gene: .
j_gene: TRBJ2-7
CDR3nt: TGTGCCACCAGCAGAGATTCGACAGGTACCTACGAGCAGTACTTC
CDR3aa: CATSRDSTGTYEQYF

abundance: .
v_gene: TRBV28
d_gene: TRBD1
j_gene: TRBJ2-7
CDR3nt: TGTGCCAGCAGATACCGGGACAGGGTGGGCGAGCAGTACTTC
CDR3aa: CASRYRDRVGEQYF

abundance: .
v_gene: TRBV18
d_gene: .
j_gene: TRBJ2-7
CDR3nt: TGTGCCAGCTCACCACCGAAACCAGGCTCCTACGAGCAGTACTTC
CDR3aa: CASSPPKPGSYEQYF

abundance: few
v_gene: TRBV30
d_gene: .
j_gene: TRBJ2-7
CDR3nt: TGTGCCTGGATCCCCAGGCGGACACGTGGCTACGAGCAGTACTTC
CDR3aa: CAWIPRRTRGYEQYF

abundance: .
v_gene: TRBV29-1
d_gene: .
j_gene: TRBJ1-4
CDR3nt: TGCAGCGCCCAGGCGGGGACGGGCCTCCGTAATGAAAAACTGTTTTTT
CDR3aa: CSAQAGTGLRNEKLFF

abundance: .
v_gene: TRBV28
d_gene: .
j_gene: TRBJ1-1
CDR3nt: TGTGCCAGCAGCGCTACGTGGGGCGCGAACACTGAAGCTTTCTTT
CDR3aa: CASSATWGANTEAFF

abundance: .
v_gene: TRBV7-8
d_gene: TRBD1
j_gene: TRBJ1-2
CDR3nt: TGTGCCAGCAGCTTAAAGGCGACAGGGGTTGGCTACACCTTC
CDR3aa: CASSLKATGVGYTF

abundance: few
v_gene: TRBV6-5
d_gene: .
j_gene: TRBJ2-1
CDR3nt: TGTGCCAGCAGTTACACTTGGGCAGAAATCAATGAGCAGTTCTTC
CDR3aa: CASSYTWAEINEQFF

abundance: .
v_gene: TRBV5-1
d_gene: .
j_gene: TRBJ1-2
CDR3nt: TGCGCCAGCAAGTCGGGACTTTATGGCTACACCTTC
CDR3aa: CASKSGLYGYTF

abundance: .
v_gene: TRBV7-6
d_gene: .
j_gene: TRBJ2-3
CDR3nt: TGTGCCAGCAGCCCCTTGGGCGGGGAAGCAGATACGCAGTATTTT
CDR3aa: CASSPLGGEADTQYF

abundance: .
v_gene: TRBV11-2
d_gene: .
j_gene: TRBJ1-5
CDR3nt: TGTGCCAGCAGCTTGGGAGGGAATAGCAATCAGCCCCAGCATTTT
CDR3aa: CASSLGGNSNQPQHF

abundance: few
v_gene: TRBV4-1
d_gene: .
j_gene: TRBJ2-7
CDR3nt: TGCGCCAGCACCTCAATGACAGGCAGCTCCTACGAGCAGTACTTC
CDR3aa: CASTSMTGSSYEQYF

abundance: .
v_gene: TRBV2
d_gene: .
j_gene: TRBJ2-2
CDR3nt: TGTGCCAGCTCCGGCGGAGGGAACACCGGGGAGCTGTTTTTT
CDR3aa: CASSGGGNTGELFF

abundance: .
v_gene: TRBV6-4
d_gene: TRBD1
j_gene: TRBJ1-2
CDR3nt: TGTGCCAGCAGCTCGACCCGGGACAGTAGTAGCTACACCTTC
CDR3aa: CASSSTRDSSSYTF

abundance: .
v_gene: TRBV5-1
d_gene: TRBD2
j_gene: TRBJ2-1
CDR3nt: TGCGCCAGCAGCTCCGGAGTAGCGGGAGGTAATGAGCAGTTCTTC
CDR3aa: CASSSGVAGGNEQFF

abundance: .
v_gene: TRBV5-1
d_gene: TRBD1
j_gene: TRBJ2-1
CDR3nt: TGCGCCAGCAGCTTATCCGGGACAGCGCTCTACAATGAGCAGTTCTTC
CDR3aa: CASSLSGTALYNEQFF

abundance: .
v_gene: TRBV5-4
d_gene: TRBD1
j_gene: TRBJ1-1
CDR3nt: TGTGCCAGCAGCAGGGGACAGGGTTTTGAAGCTTTCTTT
CDR3aa: CASSRGQGFEAFF

abundance: .
v_gene: TRBV7-3
d_gene: .
j_gene: TRBJ1-5
CDR3nt: TGTGCCAGCAGCTTAGCAGTCGATCAGCCCCAGCATTTT
CDR3aa: CASSLAVDQPQHF

abundance: .
v_gene: TRBV4-1
d_gene: .
j_gene: TRBJ2-1
CDR3nt: TGCGCCAGCAGCCAAGGGACCGGGGATGAGCAGTTCTTC
CDR3aa: CASSQGTGDEQFF

abundance: .
v_gene: TRBV6-1
d_gene: TRBD2
j_gene: TRBJ2-7
CDR3nt: TGTGCCAGCAGTGAGACTAGCGGCTACGAGCAGTACTTC
CDR3aa: CASSETSGYEQYF

abundance: few
v_gene: TRBV7-2
d_gene: .
j_gene: TRBJ2-1
CDR3nt: TGTGCCAGCAGCTCCAGGCCAGCGGACGGCAATGAGCAGTTCTTC
CDR3aa: CASSSRPADGNEQFF

abundance: .
v_gene: TRBV9
d_gene: TRBD2
j_gene: TRBJ2-7
CDR3nt: TGTGCCAGCAGCGTAGACGGAAGCGGGGGGGCCTACGAGCAGTACTTC
CDR3aa: CASSVDGSGGAYEQYF

abundance: once
v_gene: TRBV7-8
d_gene: .
j_gene: TRBJ1-2
CDR3nt: TGTGCCAGCAGCCTGGGACTCTCCTATGGCTACACCTTC
CDR3aa: CASSLGLSYGYTF

abundance: .
v_gene: TRBV11-2
d_gene: TRBD2
j_gene: TRBJ2-5
CDR3nt: TGTGCCAGCAGCTTAGGAACTCTAGCGGGAGGCGGGGAGACCCAGTACTTC
CDR3aa: CASSLGTLAGGGETQYF

abundance: .
v_gene: TRBV9
d_gene: TRBD2
j_gene: TRBJ2-1
CDR3nt: TGTGCCAGCAGCGTAGCTGGGTGGGAGGGCGAGCAGTTCTTC
CDR3aa: CASSVAGWEGEQFF

abundance: .
v_gene: TRBV30
d_gene: .
j_gene: TRBJ2-2
CDR3nt: TGTGCCTGGAGTGTACGTGGCAGGGAAAGGTCCGGGGAGCTGTTTTTT
CDR3aa: CAWSVRGRERSGELFF

abundance: .
v_gene: TRBV10-3
d_gene: TRBD1
j_gene: TRBJ2-7
CDR3nt: TGTGCCATCAGCATAGGGACAGGGGGATCCTCCTACGAGCAGTACTTC
CDR3aa: CAISIGTGGSSYEQYF

abundance: .
v_gene: TRBV5-6
d_gene: TRBD2
j_gene: TRBJ2-3
CDR3nt: TGTGCCAGCAGCCACTTTTCGGGAAGCGGGAGACATACGCAGTATTTT
CDR3aa: CASSHFSGSGRHTQYF

abundance: few
v_gene: TRBV30
d_gene: .
j_gene: TRBJ1-5
CDR3nt: TGTGCCTGGAGTGTAGGGGTATGGACAGATAGCAATCAGCCCCAGCATTTT
CDR3aa: CAWSVGVWTDSNQPQHF

abundance: .
v_gene: TRBV4-3
d_gene: TRBD2
j_gene: TRBJ2-3
CDR3nt: TGCGCCAGCAGCCGGGCGGGGGGGGGCACAGATACGCAGTATTTT
CDR3aa: CASSRAGGGTDTQYF

abundance: .
v_gene: TRBV28
d_gene: .
j_gene: TRBJ1-2
CDR3nt: TGTGCCAGCAGTTTAGCAGGGACTTTTATGTTTGGCTACACCTTC
CDR3aa: CASSLAGTFMFGYTF

abundance: .
v_gene: TRBV7-8
d_gene: TRBD1
j_gene: TRBJ1-2
CDR3nt: TGTGCCAGCAGCTTATTCTACAGGGGGCGCATTGACTATGGCTACACCTTC
CDR3aa: CASSLFYRGRIDYGYTF